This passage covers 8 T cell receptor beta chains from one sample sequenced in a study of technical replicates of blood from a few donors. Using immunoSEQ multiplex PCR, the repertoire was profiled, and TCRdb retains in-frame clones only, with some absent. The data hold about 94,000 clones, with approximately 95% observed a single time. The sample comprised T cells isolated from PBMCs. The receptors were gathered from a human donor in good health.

The CDR3 DNA reads TGTGCCAGCAGTGCTAGCGGGGGGGCAGAGACCCAGTACTTC. This gives the protein CASSASGGAETQYF. The V call is TRBV6-4, the J call TRBJ2-5; 12 bases align to TRBD2. V lost 4 bases and J lost 4; bases outside the gene matches: 1. CDR3 length: 14 residues. The germline gives CDR1 MRHNA, CDR2 SNTAGT.

The CDR3 DNA reads TGTGCCAGCAGTGAAGTTGGAGGGTCCACCGGGGAGCTGTTTTTT. The encoded protein is CASSEVGGSTGELFF. The J gene is TRBJ2-2, the V gene TRBV2; weak D call: TRBD2 (6 bases). V was pared by 1 base and J by 4 bases, with 10 bases between. The CDR3 sequence is 15 residues long. In germline, CDR1 is SNHLY, CDR2 FYNNEI.

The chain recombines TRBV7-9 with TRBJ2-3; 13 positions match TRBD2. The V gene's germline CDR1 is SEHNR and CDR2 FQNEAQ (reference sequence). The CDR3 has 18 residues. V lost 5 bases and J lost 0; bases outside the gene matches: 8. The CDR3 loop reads CASSRNPGLAGSTDTQYF. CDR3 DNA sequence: TGTGCCAGCAGCCGAAACCCGGGACTAGCGGGGAGCACAGATACGCAGTATTTT.

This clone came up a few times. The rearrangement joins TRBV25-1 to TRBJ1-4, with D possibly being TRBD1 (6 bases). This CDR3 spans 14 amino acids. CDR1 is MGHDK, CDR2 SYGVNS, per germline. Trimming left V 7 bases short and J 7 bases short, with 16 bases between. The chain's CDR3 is CASNDARGSEKLFF. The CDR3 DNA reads TGTGCCAGCAACGACGCCAGGGGATCTGAAAAACTGTTTTTT.

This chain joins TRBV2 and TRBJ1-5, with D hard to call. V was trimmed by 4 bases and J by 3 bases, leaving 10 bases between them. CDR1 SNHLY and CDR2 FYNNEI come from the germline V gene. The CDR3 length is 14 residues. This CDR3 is CASSAVRYNQPQHF. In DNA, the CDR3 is TGTGCCAGCAGTGCAGTCAGGTACAATCAGCCCCAGCATTTT.

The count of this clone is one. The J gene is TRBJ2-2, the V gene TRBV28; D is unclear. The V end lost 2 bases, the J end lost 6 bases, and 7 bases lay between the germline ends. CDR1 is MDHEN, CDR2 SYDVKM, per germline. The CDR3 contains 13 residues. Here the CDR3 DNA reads TGTGCCAGCAGTTTAATTACTGCCGGGGAGCTGTTTTTT. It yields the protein CASSLITAGELFF. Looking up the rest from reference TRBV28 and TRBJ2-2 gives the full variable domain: DVKVTQSSRYLVKRTGEKVFLECVQDMDHENMFWYRQDPGLGLRLIYFSYDVKMKEKGDIPEGYSVSREKKERFSLILESASTNQTSMYLCASSLITAGELFFGEGSRLTVL.

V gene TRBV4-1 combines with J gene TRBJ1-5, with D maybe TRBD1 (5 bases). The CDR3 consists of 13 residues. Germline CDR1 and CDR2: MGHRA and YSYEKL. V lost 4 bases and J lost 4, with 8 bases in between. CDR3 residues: CASSPGLNQPQHF. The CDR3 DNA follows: TGCGCCAGCAGCCCGGGACTTAATCAGCCCCAGCATTTT.

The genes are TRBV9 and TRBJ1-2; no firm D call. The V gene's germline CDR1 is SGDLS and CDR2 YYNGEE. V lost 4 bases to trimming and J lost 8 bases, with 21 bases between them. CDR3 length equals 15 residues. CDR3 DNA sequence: TGTGCCAGCAGCCCCCGGGGAGGGTACATGGGAGGCTACACCTTC. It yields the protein CASSPRGGYMGGYTF.